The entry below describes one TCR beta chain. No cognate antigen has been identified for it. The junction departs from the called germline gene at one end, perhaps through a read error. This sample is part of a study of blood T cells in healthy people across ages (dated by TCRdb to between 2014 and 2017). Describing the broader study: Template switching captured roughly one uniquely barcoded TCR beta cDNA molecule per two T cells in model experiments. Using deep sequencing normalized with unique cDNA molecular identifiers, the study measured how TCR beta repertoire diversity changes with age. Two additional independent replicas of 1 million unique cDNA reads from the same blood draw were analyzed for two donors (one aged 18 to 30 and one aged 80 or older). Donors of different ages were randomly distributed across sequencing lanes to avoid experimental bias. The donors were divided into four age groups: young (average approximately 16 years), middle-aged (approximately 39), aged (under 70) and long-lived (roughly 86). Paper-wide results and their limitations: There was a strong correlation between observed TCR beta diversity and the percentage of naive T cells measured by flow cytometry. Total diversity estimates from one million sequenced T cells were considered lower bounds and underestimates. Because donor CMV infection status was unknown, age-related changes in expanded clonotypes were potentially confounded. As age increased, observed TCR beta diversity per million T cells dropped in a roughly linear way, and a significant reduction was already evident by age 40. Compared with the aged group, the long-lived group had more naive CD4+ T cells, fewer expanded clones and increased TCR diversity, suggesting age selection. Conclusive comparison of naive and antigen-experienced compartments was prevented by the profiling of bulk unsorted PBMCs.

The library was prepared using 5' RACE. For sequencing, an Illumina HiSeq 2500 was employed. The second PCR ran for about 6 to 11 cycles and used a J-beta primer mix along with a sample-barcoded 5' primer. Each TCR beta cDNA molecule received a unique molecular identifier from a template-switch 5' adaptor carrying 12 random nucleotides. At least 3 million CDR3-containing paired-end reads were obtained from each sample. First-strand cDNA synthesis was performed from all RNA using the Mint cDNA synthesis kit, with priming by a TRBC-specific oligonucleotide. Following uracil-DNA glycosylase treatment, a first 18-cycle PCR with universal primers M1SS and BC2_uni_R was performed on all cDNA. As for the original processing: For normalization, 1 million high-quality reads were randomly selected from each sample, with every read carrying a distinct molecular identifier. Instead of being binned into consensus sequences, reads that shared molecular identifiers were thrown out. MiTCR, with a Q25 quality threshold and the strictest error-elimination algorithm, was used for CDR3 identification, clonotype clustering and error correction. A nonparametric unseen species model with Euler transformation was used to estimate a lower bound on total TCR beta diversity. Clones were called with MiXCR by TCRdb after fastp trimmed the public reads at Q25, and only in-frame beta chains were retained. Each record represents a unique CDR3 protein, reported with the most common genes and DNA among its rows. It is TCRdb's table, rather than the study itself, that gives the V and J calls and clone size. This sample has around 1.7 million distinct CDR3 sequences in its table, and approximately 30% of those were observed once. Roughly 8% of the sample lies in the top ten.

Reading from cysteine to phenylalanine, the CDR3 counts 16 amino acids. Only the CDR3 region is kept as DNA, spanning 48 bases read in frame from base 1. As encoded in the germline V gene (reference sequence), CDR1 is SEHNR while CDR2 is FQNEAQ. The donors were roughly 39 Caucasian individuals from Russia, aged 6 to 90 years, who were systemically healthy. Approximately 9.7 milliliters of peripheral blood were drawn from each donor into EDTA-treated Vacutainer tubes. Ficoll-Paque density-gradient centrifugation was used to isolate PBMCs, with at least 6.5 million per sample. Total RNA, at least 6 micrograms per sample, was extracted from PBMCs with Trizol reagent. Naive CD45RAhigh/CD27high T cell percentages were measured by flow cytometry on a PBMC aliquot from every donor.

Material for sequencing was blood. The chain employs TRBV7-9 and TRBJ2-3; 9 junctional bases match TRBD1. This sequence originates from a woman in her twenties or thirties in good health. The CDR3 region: CAGSRPDRGVWDTQYF. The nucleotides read TGTGCCGGCAGTCGACCTGACAGGGGGGTATGGGATACGCAGTATTTT.